The sequence of this T cell receptor beta chain was determined in a study of T cells after yellow fever vaccination. Findings of the study overall: Secondary responses were weaker yet peaked faster, day 5 versus 15. Any FACS-sorted repertoire could hold abundant clonotypes that contaminate it from the bulk population. Clonotypes found in both CD4 and CD8 compartments made up a small share.

In regard to this clonotype: Its target is unknown. At one of its ends the junction is not consistent with the germline gene, which may arise from a read error.

Germline V gene data show CDR1 as LGHNA and CDR2 as YSLEER. This CDR3 comprises 14 residues. They built TCR cDNA with 5'RACE template switching, a step that put in a universal primer site and UMIs. A single record per CDR3 protein comes from TCRdb applying MiXCR to the 5' RACE reads. Here the sample spans 170,000 or so distinct CDR3 sequences, around 8.5% being singletons. The chain uses TRBV4-3 and TRBJ2-1; D is unclear. The source of this sequence is a man aged 18 to 29 who received the YFV17D yellow fever vaccine. Material: CD8+ T cells sorted from PBMCs, obtained 45 days after the yellow fever booster vaccination. CDR3 coding DNA: TGCGCCAGCAGACAAGCCCCGCTGGGCAATGAGCAGTTCTTC. Its protein is CASRQAPLGNEQFF.